These 16 T cell receptor beta chains were sequenced from one sample in a study of T cell repertoires in cytomegalovirus infection. MiXCR, run by TCRdb on the reads, gives a single entry per CDR3 protein. Of 550,000 to 850,000 distinct CDR3 sequences listed, around 30% were seen once; the top ten hold 15% to 20%. What these receptors recognize is not known. This specimen was cultured PBMCs, taken from culture after CMV antigen stimulation. The receptors shown here come from a human donor in good health (CMV status not recorded). Some clones in this sample may be carry-over from other donors' samples.

This clonotype was recorded many times. This chain connects TRBV7-2 to TRBJ2-1; 9 positions match TRBD2. Losses at the gene ends were 5 bases for V and 10 bases for J; bases not matched to a gene: 15. The germline V gene has CDR1 SGHTA and CDR2 FQGNSA. The CDR3 is 16 residues long. In nucleotides, the CDR3 is TGTGCCAGCAGCCGGGGACTAGCCGCCCGTCAATTCGAGCAGTTCTTC. Its translation: CASSRGLAARQFEQFF.

This clonotype turned up a few times. The chain carries TRBV7-2 and TRBJ2-2, with TRBD2 as a possible D gene (5 bases). Germline V lookup: CDR1 SGHTA, CDR2 FQGNSA. The CDR3 sequence is 15 residues long. The V gene lost 3 bases and the J gene lost 6 bases, with 14 bases spanning the gap. CDR3 region: CASSFDGGRAGELFF. CDR3 in DNA: TGTGCCAGCAGCTTCGACGGCGGGCGCGCCGGGGAGCTGTTTTTT.

The J gene is TRBJ2-1, the V gene TRBV7-2; 7 bases map to TRBD2. The CDR3 length is 15 residues. The V gene end was trimmed by 4 bases and the J gene end by 16 bases; junction bases not matched to a gene: 19. Germline loops: CDR1 SGHTA, CDR2 FQGNSA. The chain's CDR3 is CASSSQPTSSTASFF. The CDR3 DNA reads TGTGCCAGCAGCTCTCAACCGACTAGCTCAACAGCGTCATTCTTC.

J is TRBJ2-7 and V is TRBV7-6; TRBD1 agrees at 12 bases. After removal of 1 base from V and 5 bases from J, the junction contained 3 bases not matched to a gene. The CDR3 is made up of 15 amino acids. From germline, CDR1 is SGHVS and CDR2 FNYEAQ. In DNA, the CDR3 is TGTGCCAGCAGCTTAGGCGGGACAGGGGGCCACGAGCAGTACTTC. Translated, it gives CASSLGGTGGHEQYF.

This clonotype was recorded a few times. The V gene is TRBV4-1, the J gene TRBJ1-1; no clear D gene. The CDR3 extends over 15 amino acids. The germline V and J ends were trimmed by 1 base and 0 bases, with 9 bases remaining between them. Germline CDR1 MGHRA, CDR2 YSYEKL. CDR3 in DNA: TGCGCCAGCAGCCAAGCGTTGGTCTTGAACACTGAAGCTTTCTTT. Its translation is CASSQALVLNTEAFF.

The chain couples TRBV4-3 to TRBJ2-3; 11 nucleotides align to TRBD2. Looked up from germline, CDR1 is LGHNA and CDR2 is YSLEER. After removal of 2 bases from V and 2 bases from J, the junction contained 3 bases not matched to a gene. The CDR3 consists of 16 residues. CDR3 sequence (DNA): TGCGCCAGCAGCCAAAATAGCGGGAGGGCCACAGATACGCAGTATTTT. This translates into CASSQNSGRATDTQYF.

This clonotype was seen more than once but under ten times. J is TRBJ1-1 and V is TRBV11-2; no firm D call. The V gene's germline CDR1 is SGHAT and CDR2 FQNNGV. The CDR3 is made up of 13 amino acids. V lost 5 bases to trimming and J lost 6 bases, with 13 bases between them. The CDR3 region has the DNA TGTGCCAGCAGCCTTTGGTGGGAGTCTGAAGCTTTCTTT. It is translated as CASSLWWESEAFF.

Ten or more counts support this clonotype. The chain is built from TRBV7-2 and TRBJ2-3, with D possibly matching TRBD2 (6 bases). CDR3 length equals 16 residues. Looked up from germline, CDR1 is SGHTA and CDR2 is FQGNSA. Between the trimmed V and J ends, which lost 6 bases and 0 bases, there was a span of 16 bases. This chain's CDR3 is CASSYAWGRSTDTQYF. The CDR3, as DNA: TGTGCCAGCAGTTACGCATGGGGGAGGAGCACAGATACGCAGTATTTT. Complete variable domain (other parts from reference TRBV7-2 and TRBJ2-3): GAGVSQSPSNKVTEKGKDVELRCDPISGHTALYWYRQSLGQGLEFLIYFQGNSAPDKSGLPSDRFSAERTGGSVSTLTIQRTQQEDSAVYLCASSYAWGRSTDTQYFGPGTRLTVL.

This chain connects TRBV12-3 or TRBV12-4 to TRBJ2-1, with a weak D call TRBD2 (6 bases). V was shortened by 2 bases and J by 7 bases, with 9 bases between the two germline ends. CDR3 length: 13 residues. This CDR3 reads CASSLRLANEQFF. As DNA, the CDR3 is TGTGCCAGCAGTTTAAGGCTAGCGAATGAGCAGTTCTTC.

J is TRBJ2-5 and V is TRBV2; possible D gene TRBD2, 6 bases. V lost 6 bases, J lost 2 bases, and 16 bases lay in between. Germline values: CDR1 SNHLY, CDR2 FYNNEI. This CDR3 is 15 amino acids long. The CDR3 coding sequence is TGTGCCAGCAGGACCGACTTGGGGAGGCAAGAGACCCAGTACTTC. Its translation: CASRTDLGRQETQYF. Complete variable domain (other parts from reference TRBV2 and TRBJ2-5): EPEVTQTPSHQVTQMGQEVILRCVPISNHLYFYWYRQILGQKVEFLVSFYNNEISEKSEIFDDQFSVERPDGSNFTLKIRSTKLEDSAMYFCASRTDLGRQETQYFGPGTRLLVL.

This clonotype was found many times. The V gene is TRBV28, the J gene TRBJ1-4; D is unclear. The CDR3 contains 16 residues. V lost 2 bases and J 0 bases, leaving 10 bases between the germline ends. Germline V gene data show CDR1 as MDHEN and CDR2 as SYDVKM. The CDR3 nucleotides are TGTGCCAGCAGTTTAACCCCGGTTGCAACTAATGAAAAACTGTTTTTT. It yields the protein CASSLTPVATNEKLFF.

This clonotype appeared a few times. The rearrangement uses TRBV12-3 or TRBV12-4 and TRBJ2-5; a weak D match, TRBD1 (6 bases). This CDR3 region has 13 residues. V was trimmed by 6 bases and J by 2 bases, leaving 10 bases between them. The CDR3 region has the DNA TGTGCCAGCAGACAGGGTTTGCAAGAGACCCAGTACTTC. As protein: CASRQGLQETQYF.

This chain uses TRBV7-8 with TRBJ1-6, with D possibly TRBD1 on 6 matching bases. Germline CDR1 SGHVS, CDR2 FQNEAQ. V dropped 5 bases and J dropped 7 bases, with 15 bases sitting between them. This CDR3 region has 15 residues. The chain's CDR3 is CASSPTVTGNSPLHF. The DNA of the CDR3 is TGTGCCAGCAGCCCCACGGTCACAGGGAATTCACCCCTCCACTTT.

This clonotype came up once. The chain links TRBV12-3 or TRBV12-4 to TRBJ2-3; D is unresolved. The ends were cut back, 1 base at V and 6 bases at J, with 11 bases in the middle. CDR3 length equals 14 residues. CDR3 region: CASSLDTPGDTQYF. DNA for the CDR3: TGTGCCAGCAGTTTAGACACTCCTGGGGATACGCAGTATTTT.

J is TRBJ2-7 and V is TRBV6-2 or TRBV6-3, with D tentatively TRBD1 or TRBD2 (5 bases each). Germline V gives CDR1 MNHEY, CDR2 SVGEGT. This CDR3 has 16 amino acids. V was trimmed by 2 bases and J by 2 bases, leaving 16 bases between them. As DNA, the CDR3 is TGTGCCAGCAGTTACGCACCGGGACCCTCAACCTACGAGCAGTACTTC. It encodes CASSYAPGPSTYEQYF.

The chain couples TRBV3-1 to TRBJ2-1; TRBD1 or TRBD2 may be the D gene (6 bases each). Germline values: CDR1 LGHDT, CDR2 YNNKEL (reference sequence). The length of the CDR3 is 14 residues. V was clipped by 4 bases and J by 12 bases, with 19 bases between them. As DNA, the CDR3 is TGTGCCAGCAGCCGGGCCGGGACTGGCAGGGGGCAGTTCTTC. It codes for CASSRAGTGRGQFF.